Listed below are T cell receptor beta chains from one sample, sequenced in a study of T cell changes during pregnancy in multiple sclerosis. The protocol was immunoSEQ multiplex PCR, while the TCRdb copy is restricted to in-frame clones and leaves out a portion. The sample carries tens of thousands of clones, 88% recorded once. Here the sequenced sample was CD4+ T cells from peripheral blood mononuclear cells, taken in the first trimester of pregnancy. Source of these receptors: a female donor with multiple sclerosis, enrolled in a pregnancy study. Both conserved end residues are part of each CDR3. Each record gives: V gene, CDR3 length, CDR3 protein.

>TRBV7-9|13
CASSLKANTEAFF
>TRBV7-8|15
CASSLGGAYTDTQYF
>TRBV6-6|13
CASTTGLGTEAFF
>TRBV5-5|15
CASSPQGGGRETQYF
>TRBV7-6|15
CASSLGQGGGNTIYF
>TRBV9|14
CASSVDAGNQPQHF
>TRBV4-1|17
CASSQDPGQGASRPQYF
>TRBV25-1|14
CASSEFAGSHEQYF
>TRBV7-2|16
CASSYPGTGGNTGYTF
>TRBV5-1|14
CASSLEAGNTEAFF
>TRBV30|12
CASRTGWTEAFF
>TRBV19|15
CASSLRDTRGETQYF
>TRBV18|15
CASSPTGATNEKLFF
>TRBV27|13
CASKKTGYTEAFF
>TRBV2|15
CASTAMTGGSYGYTF
>TRBV15|13
CATSRDRDYGYTF
>TRBV9|17
CASSVDPAGGPYNEQFF
>TRBV6-5|16
CASSFGLADSTDTQYF
>TRBV7-2|15
CASSLDRVGKAEAFF
>TRBV5-4|10
CASSSGEQYF
>TRBV9|15
CASSVGTSGSYEQYF
>TRBV28|16
CASSLAYREGLIGYTF
>TRBV9|13
CASSVGSGDTQYF
>TRBV9|14
CASSVGGSNYGYTF
>TRBV30|14
CAWSPGGQTYGYTF
>TRBV19|17
CASTGDRTGISGNTIYF
>TRBV6-6|15
CASSIYGQGSQPQHF
>TRBV14|15
CASSQVTGGGETQYF
>TRBV5-1|12
CASSREGYEQYF
>TRBV5-1|14
CASSPYDRAYEQYF
>TRBV6-5|15
CASSGQQSHNSPLHF
>TRBV19|15
CASSISAGVPNEQFF
>TRBV7-9|14
CASSLPEGSNGYTF
>TRBV11-2|15
CASSFQGQGRNEQYF
>TRBV13|14
CASSRQGITYEQYF
>TRBV6-1|15
CASSERAGGNYGYTF
>TRBV6-1|15
CASSPPDRDTGELFF
>TRBV2|15
CASSPRTGLNTEAFF
>TRBV27|14
CASSLIAGWNEQFF
>TRBV5-1|14
CASSPGQGSYEQYF
>TRBV4-1|15
CASSPRLAGYNEQFF
>TRBV28|13
CASNGGGSHEQYF
>TRBV2|14
CASTLTGSVYGYTF
>TRBV6-1|13
CASSEGGSYEQYF
>TRBV5-1|14
CASSLTSGSYEQYF
>TRBV7-2|15
CASSLNPGETDTQYF
>TRBV10-3|15
CAISESRTGGHGYTF
>TRBV5-1|15
CASSPRQGWASPLHF
>TRBV6-5|13
CASSLDRNSPLHF
>TRBV5-5|15
CASNSLGTMNSPLHF
>TRBV18|13
CASSPRTGDGYTF
>TRBV2|14
CASRARTEGNTIYF
>TRBV7-2|14
CASSLGAAQETQYF
>TRBV2|14
CASISGTFGDGYTF